These T cell receptor beta chains were read from a single sample in a study of blood T cell repertoires in COVID-19. Generated by immunoSEQ multiplex PCR, the TCRdb table keeps only in-frame clones and is missing some. The table includes 200,000 to 250,000 clones, roughly 94% detected once. Sequencing was carried out using peripheral blood. The receptors originated from a man between 25 and 39 years old with acute or convalescent COVID-19. The CDR3 runs from the conserved cysteine through the conserved F or W. A D gene is named only where the DNA matches it firmly. Some rows mark clone size as missing; the rest say once, few, many or name a class of expanded clone.

d_gene	j_gene	abundance	v_gene	CDR3aa	CDR3nt
TRBD2	TRBJ2-7	.	TRBV10-1	CASSAGGTPYEQYF	TGCGCCAGCAGTGCGGGGGGAACACCGTACGAGCAGTACTTC
.	TRBJ1-4	.	TRBV2	CASSQGLGEKLFF	TGTGCCAGCAGTCAAGGTCTTGGCGAAAAACTGTTTTTT
.	TRBJ2-3	.	TRBV5-6	CASSFGGTDTQYF	TGTGCCAGCAGCTTCGGAGGCACAGATACGCAGTATTTT
.	TRBJ1-5	.	TRBV6-6	CASSSTREPSNQPQHF	TGTGCCAGCAGTTCAACCCGGGAGCCTAGCAATCAGCCCCAGCATTTT
.	TRBJ2-7	.	TRBV10-3	CAINNRGTSYEQYF	TGTGCCATCAATAATAGGGGGACCTCCTACGAGCAGTACTTC
.	TRBJ2-3	.	TRBV2	CASSDDIATDNTDTQYF	TGTGCCAGCAGTGATGATATAGCGACGGATAACACAGATACGCAGTATTTT
.	TRBJ2-7	.	TRBV7-9	CASSHTSSGEQYF	TGTGCCAGCAGCCATACTAGCTCGGGCGAGCAGTACTTC
.	TRBJ1-5	once	TRBV19	CASSTRVGNSNQPQHF	TGTGCCAGTAGTACCCGCGTCGGGAATAGCAATCAGCCCCAGCATTTT
TRBD1	TRBJ2-7	.	TRBV6-1	CASSEGATGGLSSYEQYF	TGTGCCAGCAGTGAAGGCGCGACAGGGGGCCTAAGCTCCTACGAGCAGTACTTC
TRBD1	TRBJ1-2	.	TRBV20-1	CSASRQGIYGYTF	TGCAGTGCTAGTAGACAGGGGATCTATGGCTACACCTTC
TRBD1	TRBJ2-1	.	TRBV27	CASSPWTGGGEQFF	TGTGCCAGCAGTCCCTGGACAGGTGGGGGTGAGCAGTTCTTC
.	TRBJ2-3	.	TRBV5-1	CASNLGAEDTQYF	TGCGCCAGCAACCTGGGGGCAGAAGATACGCAGTATTTT
.	TRBJ1-2	.	TRBV28	CASRIQGLGYTF	TGTGCCAGCAGGATACAGGGATTAGGCTACACCTTC
TRBD1	TRBJ2-5	.	TRBV7-6	CASSQSGGQETQYF	TGTGCCAGCAGCCAATCAGGGGGTCAAGAGACCCAGTACTTC
TRBD1	TRBJ1-1	.	TRBV18	CASSPQSQGAAEAFF	TGTGCCAGCTCACCACAGAGCCAGGGGGCCGCTGAAGCTTTCTTT
.	TRBJ2-1	once	TRBV18	CASSPHRDAEFF	TGTGCCAGCTCACCACACAGGGATGCGGAGTTCTTC
.	TRBJ1-1	once	TRBV7-8	CASQFQFSMNTEAFF	TGTGCCAGCCAGTTTCAGTTTTCAATGAACACTGAAGCTTTCTTT
TRBD1	TRBJ1-1	.	TRBV5-5	CASSLTGMEEAFF	TGTGCCAGCAGCCTGACAGGGATGGAAGAAGCTTTCTTT
.	TRBJ1-3	.	TRBV10-3	CAISGLGSSGNTIYF	TGTGCCATCAGTGGCCTCGGTAGCTCTGGAAACACCATATATTTT
.	TRBJ1-3	.	TRBV7-8	CASSLYGGSGNTIYF	TGTGCCAGCAGCTTATATGGGGGGTCTGGAAACACCATATATTTT
.	TRBJ1-5	.	TRBV28	CASTGLPNQPQHF	TGTGCCAGCACAGGGTTACCCAATCAGCCCCAGCATTTT
TRBD2	TRBJ2-1	.	TRBV7-2	CASSPPGLAGGRNEQFF	TGTGCCAGCAGTCCTCCCGGACTAGCGGGGGGCAGAAATGAGCAGTTCTTC
TRBD1	TRBJ1-6	few	TRBV11-2	CASRFRTGYSPLHF	TGTGCCAGCAGGTTCCGGACAGGGTACTCACCCCTCCACTTT
.	TRBJ1-2	.	TRBV29-1	CSVLARPPYGYTF	TGCAGCGTTCTCGCTAGGCCTCCCTATGGCTACACCTTC
TRBD1	TRBJ1-3	.	TRBV5-5	CASSQYATGGFSGNTIYF	TGTGCCAGCAGTCAATACGCTACAGGGGGCTTCTCTGGAAACACCATATATTTT
.	TRBJ1-1	.	TRBV28	CASSLPGVSEAFF	TGTGCCAGCAGTTTACCCGGGGTTTCTGAAGCTTTCTTT
.	TRBJ1-2	.	TRBV6-5	CASSYSQGSFYGYTF	TGTGCCAGCAGTTATTCGCAGGGGTCCTTCTATGGCTACACCTTC
.	TRBJ1-2	once	TRBV9	CASSVADQGAYGYTF	TGTGCCAGCAGCGTAGCTGACCAGGGTGCTTATGGCTACACCTTC
TRBD2	TRBJ2-7	once	TRBV27	CASLIGTSEPYEQYF	TGTGCCAGCCTGATAGGGACTAGCGAGCCCTACGAGCAGTACTTC
.	TRBJ1-5	.	TRBV27	CASSSEGGFTQPQHF	TGTGCCAGCAGTTCCGAGGGGGGGTTCACTCAGCCCCAGCATTTT
.	TRBJ1-2	.	TRBV27	CASSQKPNYGYTF	TGTGCCAGCAGCCAAAAGCCTAACTATGGCTACACCTTC
TRBD1	TRBJ1-2	many	TRBV7-2	CASSLYYTGVEYGYTF	TGTGCCAGCAGCTTATACTATACAGGGGTTGAGTACGGCTACACCTTC
TRBD2	TRBJ2-5	.	TRBV6-6	CASSGPGGGGETQYF	TGTGCCAGCAGCGGGCCCGGGGGGGGAGGAGAGACCCAGTACTTC
.	TRBJ2-3	.	TRBV3-1/TRBV3-2	CASSQDQRILGSDTQYF	TGTGCCAGCAGCCAAGACCAGCGGATCCTTGGGTCAGATACGCAGTATTTT
.	TRBJ1-1	.	TRBV28	CASSLPNTEAFF	TGTGCCAGCAGCCTACCAAACACTGAAGCTTTCTTT
.	TRBJ2-7	.	TRBV5-1	CASSSNAGVTYEQYF	TGCGCCAGCAGTTCTAACGCAGGGGTTACCTACGAGCAGTACTTC
TRBD1	TRBJ2-2	.	TRBV9	CASSLPGTGKTGELFF	TGTGCCAGCAGCCTTCCCGGGACAGGGAAGACCGGGGAGCTGTTTTTT
.	TRBJ2-3	once	TRBV6-1	CASSERTINTQYF	TGTGCCAGCAGTGAAAGGACTATCAATACGCAGTATTTT
TRBD1	TRBJ1-4	.	TRBV5-1	CASSTGQGVGEKLFF	TGCGCCAGCAGCACGGGACAGGGAGTAGGGGAAAAACTGTTTTTT
TRBD1	TRBJ2-3	.	TRBV18	CASSPPGTGVPDTQYF	TGTGCCAGCTCACCACCGGGGACAGGGGTACCCGATACGCAGTATTTT
TRBD1	TRBJ1-6	.	TRBV20-1	CSASGTENSPLHF	TGCAGTGCTAGTGGGACAGAAAATTCACCCCTCCACTTT
.	TRBJ1-6	once	TRBV5-1	CASSPTLFGDSAPLHF	TGCGCCAGCAGCCCCACCCTATTCGGGGATTCAGCACCCCTCCACTTT
.	TRBJ1-3	.	TRBV10-1	CASRAGPGNTIYF	TGCGCCAGCAGAGCGGGACCGGGAAACACCATATATTTT
.	TRBJ1-1	.	TRBV28	CASISLGADRNTEAFF	TGTGCCAGCATCAGTCTAGGGGCAGACCGGAACACTGAAGCTTTCTTT
.	TRBJ2-7	.	TRBV6-5	CASRGAGGMSYEQYF	TGTGCCAGCAGGGGAGCCGGCGGGATGAGCTACGAGCAGTACTTC
TRBD2	TRBJ2-3	.	TRBV24-1	CATSDTRRLAEGTDTQYF	TGTGCCACCAGTGATACGCGCCGACTAGCGGAGGGGACAGATACGCAGTATTTT
TRBD2	TRBJ2-2	.	TRBV27	CASSPSGRALLGELFF	TGTGCCAGCAGTCCGAGCGGGAGGGCTTTACTTGGGGAGCTGTTTTTT
.	TRBJ1-6	.	TRBV27	CASSFAAGLDSPLHF	TGTGCCAGCAGTTTTGCGGCCGGTCTCGATTCACCCCTCCACTTT
.	TRBJ1-6	.	TRBV5-4	CASSDTRDSPLHF	TGTGCCAGCTCAGATACCCGGGATTCACCCCTCCACTTT
.	TRBJ2-1	.	TRBV12-3/TRBV12-4	CASMGFGEQFF	TGTGCCAGCATGGGCTTTGGTGAGCAGTTCTTC
TRBD1	TRBJ2-5	.	TRBV30	CAWTGTGKYQETQYF	TGTGCCTGGACAGGGACAGGGAAGTACCAAGAGACCCAGTACTTC
.	TRBJ1-5	.	TRBV30	CAWQFGNQPQHF	TGTGCCTGGCAGTTCGGGAATCAGCCCCAGCATTTT
.	TRBJ1-5	few	TRBV6-6	CASSWGQGNQPQHF	TGTGCCAGCAGTTGGGGGCAAGGCAATCAGCCCCAGCATTTT
.	TRBJ2-3	.	TRBV6-5	CASSYGRGVSTDTQYF	TGTGCCAGCAGTTATGGGAGGGGGGTAAGCACAGATACGCAGTATTTT
.	TRBJ2-3	.	TRBV3-1/TRBV3-2	CASYGWSGSTDTQYF	TGTGCCAGCTATGGCTGGAGCGGGAGCACAGATACGCAGTATTTT
.	TRBJ1-4	.	TRBV13	CASSQVRGGRNEKLFF	TGTGCCAGCAGCCAAGTCCGGGGAGGTCGTAATGAAAAACTGTTTTTT
TRBD2	TRBJ2-3	.	TRBV3-1/TRBV3-2	CASSHYRLAGGVDTQYF	TGTGCCAGCAGCCACTATAGACTAGCGGGGGGCGTAGATACGCAGTATTTT
TRBD1	TRBJ1-5	once	TRBV19	CASSARTGVTRNQPQHF	TGTGCCAGTAGTGCCCGGACAGGGGTAACACGCAATCAGCCCCAGCATTTT
TRBD1	TRBJ2-7	.	TRBV7-9	CASSLNPGQGRSKQYF	TGTGCCAGCAGCCTTAACCCGGGACAGGGTAGATCCAAGCAGTACTTC